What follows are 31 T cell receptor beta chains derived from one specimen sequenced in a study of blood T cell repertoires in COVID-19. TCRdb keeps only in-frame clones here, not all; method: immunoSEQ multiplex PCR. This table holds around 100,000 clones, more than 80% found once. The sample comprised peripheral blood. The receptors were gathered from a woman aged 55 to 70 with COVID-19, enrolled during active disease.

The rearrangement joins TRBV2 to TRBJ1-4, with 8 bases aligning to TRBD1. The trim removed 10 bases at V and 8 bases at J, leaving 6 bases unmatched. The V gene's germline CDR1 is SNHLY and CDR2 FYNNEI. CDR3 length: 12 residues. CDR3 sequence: CATRTGREKLFF. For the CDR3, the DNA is TGTGCCACAAGGACAGGGAGGGAAAAACTGTTTTTT.

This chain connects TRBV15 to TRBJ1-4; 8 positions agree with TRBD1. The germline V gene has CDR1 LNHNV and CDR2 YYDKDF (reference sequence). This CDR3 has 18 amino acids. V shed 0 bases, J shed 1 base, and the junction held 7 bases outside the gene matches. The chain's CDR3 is CATSRDRTGLKTNEKLFF. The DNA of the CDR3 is TGTGCCACCAGCAGAGATCGGACAGGGCTCAAAACTAATGAAAAACTGTTTTTT.

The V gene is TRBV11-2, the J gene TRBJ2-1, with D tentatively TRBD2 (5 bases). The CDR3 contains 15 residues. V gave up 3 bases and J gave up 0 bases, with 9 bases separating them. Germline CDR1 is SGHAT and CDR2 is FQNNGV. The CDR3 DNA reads TGTGCCAGCAGCTTGCGGGTCATCTCCTACAATGAGCAGTTCTTC. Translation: CASSLRVISYNEQFF. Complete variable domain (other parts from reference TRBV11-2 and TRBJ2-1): EAGVAQSPRYKIIEKRQSVAFWCNPISGHATLYWYQQILGQGPKLLIQFQNNGVVDDSQLPKDRFSAERLKGVDSTLKIQPAKLEDSAVYLCASSLRVISYNEQFFGPGTRLTVL.

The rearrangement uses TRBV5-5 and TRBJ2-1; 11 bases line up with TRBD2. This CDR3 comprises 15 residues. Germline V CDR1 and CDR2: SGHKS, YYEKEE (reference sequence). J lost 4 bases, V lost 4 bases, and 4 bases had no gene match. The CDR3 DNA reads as TGTGCCAGCAGCCCCGGGACTAGCGGATACAATGAGCAGTTCTTC. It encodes CASSPGTSGYNEQFF.

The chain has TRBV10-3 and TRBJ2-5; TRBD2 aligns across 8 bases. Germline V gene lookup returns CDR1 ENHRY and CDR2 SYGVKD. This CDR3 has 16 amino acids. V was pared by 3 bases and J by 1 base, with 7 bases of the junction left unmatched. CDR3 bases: TGTGCCATCAGTGAATCTGTCGGGGGGGCCCAAGAGACCCAGTACTTC. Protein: CAISESVGGAQETQYF.

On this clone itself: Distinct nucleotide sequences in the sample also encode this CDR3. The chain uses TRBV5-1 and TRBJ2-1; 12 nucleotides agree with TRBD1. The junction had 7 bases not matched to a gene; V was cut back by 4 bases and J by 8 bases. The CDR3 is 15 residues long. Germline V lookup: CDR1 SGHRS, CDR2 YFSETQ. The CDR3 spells CASSLGQGAVDEQFF. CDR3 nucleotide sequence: TGCGCCAGCAGCCTGGGACAGGGGGCGGTTGATGAGCAGTTCTTC.

The CDR3 region is CASSLGVTRQATYEQYF. The CDR3 region has the DNA TGTGCCAGCAGCTTAGGTGTTACGAGACAGGCAACCTACGAGCAGTACTTC. The chain has TRBV7-2 and TRBJ2-5; possibly TRBD1 for D (6 bases). With the DNA end fitting TRBJ2-7 better, the J assignment may be wrong. The CDR3 runs to 17 residues. CDR1 and CDR2 (germline): SGHTA, FQGNSA.

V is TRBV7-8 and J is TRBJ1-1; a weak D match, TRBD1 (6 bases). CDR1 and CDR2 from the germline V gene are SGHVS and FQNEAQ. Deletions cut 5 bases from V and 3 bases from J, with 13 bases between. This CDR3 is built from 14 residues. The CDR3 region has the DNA TGTGCCAGCAGCGATAACAGGGTCTACACTGAAGCTTTCTTT. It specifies CASSDNRVYTEAFF.

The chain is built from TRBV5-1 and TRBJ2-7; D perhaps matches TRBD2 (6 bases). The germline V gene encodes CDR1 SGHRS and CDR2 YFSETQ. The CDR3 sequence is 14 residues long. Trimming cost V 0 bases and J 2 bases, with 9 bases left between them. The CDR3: CASSLGAGPYEQYF. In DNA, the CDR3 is TGCGCCAGCAGCTTGGGGGCGGGGCCCTACGAGCAGTACTTC.

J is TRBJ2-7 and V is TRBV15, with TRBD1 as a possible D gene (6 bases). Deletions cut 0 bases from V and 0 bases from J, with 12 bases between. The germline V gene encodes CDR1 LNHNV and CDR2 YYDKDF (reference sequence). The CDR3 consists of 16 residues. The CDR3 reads CATSRERQAFSYEQYF. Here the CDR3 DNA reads TGTGCCACCAGCAGAGAACGACAGGCGTTCTCCTACGAGCAGTACTTC.

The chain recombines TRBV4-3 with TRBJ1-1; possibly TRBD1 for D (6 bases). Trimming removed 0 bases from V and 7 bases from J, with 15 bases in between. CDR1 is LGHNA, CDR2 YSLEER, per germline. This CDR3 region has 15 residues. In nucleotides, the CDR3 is TGCGCCAGCAGCCAAGATCTTGGACAGATGAATGAAGCTTTCTTT. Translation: CASSQDLGQMNEAFF.

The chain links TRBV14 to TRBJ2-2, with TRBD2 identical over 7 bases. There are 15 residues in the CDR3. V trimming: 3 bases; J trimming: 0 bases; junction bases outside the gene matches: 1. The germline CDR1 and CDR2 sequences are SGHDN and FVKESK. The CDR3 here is CASSQGRANTGELFF. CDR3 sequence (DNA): TGTGCCAGCAGCCAGGGGAGGGCGAACACCGGGGAGCTGTTTTTT.

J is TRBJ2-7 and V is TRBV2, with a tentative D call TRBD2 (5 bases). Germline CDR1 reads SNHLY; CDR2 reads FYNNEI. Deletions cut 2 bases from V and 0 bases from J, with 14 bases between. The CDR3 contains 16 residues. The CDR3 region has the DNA TGTGCCAGCAGTGAATTTCGTAGCGCTAGCTCCTACGAGCAGTACTTC. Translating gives CASSEFRSASSYEQYF.

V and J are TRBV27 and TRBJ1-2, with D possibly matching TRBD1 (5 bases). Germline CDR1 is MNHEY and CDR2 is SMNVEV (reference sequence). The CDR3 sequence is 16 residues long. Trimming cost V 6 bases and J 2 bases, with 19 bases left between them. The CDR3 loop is CASSPRQPNENYGYTF. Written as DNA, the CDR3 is TGTGCCAGCAGCCCTAGACAGCCTAATGAGAACTATGGCTACACCTTC.

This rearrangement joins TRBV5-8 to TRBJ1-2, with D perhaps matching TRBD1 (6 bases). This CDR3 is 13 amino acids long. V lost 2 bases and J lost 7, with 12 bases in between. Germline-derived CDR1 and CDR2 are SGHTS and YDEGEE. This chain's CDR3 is CASSFPRQAGYTF. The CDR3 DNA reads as TGTGCCAGCAGCTTTCCGCGACAGGCTGGCTACACCTTC.

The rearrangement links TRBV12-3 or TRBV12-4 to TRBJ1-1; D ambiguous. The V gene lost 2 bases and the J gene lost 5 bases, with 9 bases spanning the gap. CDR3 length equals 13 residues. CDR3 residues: CASSLREQTEAFF. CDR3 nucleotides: TGTGCCAGCAGTTTAAGAGAACAGACTGAAGCTTTCTTT.

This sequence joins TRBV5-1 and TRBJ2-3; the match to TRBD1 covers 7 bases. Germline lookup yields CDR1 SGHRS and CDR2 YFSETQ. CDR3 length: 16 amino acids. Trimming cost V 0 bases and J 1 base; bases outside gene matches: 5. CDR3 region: CASSLETGMGTDTQYF. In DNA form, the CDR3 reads TGCGCCAGCAGCTTGGAGACAGGGATGGGCACAGATACGCAGTATTTT.

The CDR3 nucleotides read TGTGCCAGCACTCAGGGAGGGCATACCTACAATGAGCAGTTCTTC. This sequence encodes CASTQGGHTYNEQFF. The chain combines TRBV18 with TRBJ2-1; 7 bases are a match to TRBD2. Germline assignment: CDR1 KGHSH and CDR2 LQKENI. The CDR3 spans 15 residues. The ends lost 8 bases at V and 2 bases at J; junction bases unmatched: 9. Full variable domain (outside the CDR3, taken from reference TRBV18 and TRBJ2-1): NAGVMQNPRHLVRRRGQEARLRCSPMKGHSHVYWYRQLPEEGLKFMVYLQKENIIDESGMPKERFSAEFPKEGPSILRIQQVVRGDSAAYFCASTQGGHTYNEQFFGPGTRLTVL.

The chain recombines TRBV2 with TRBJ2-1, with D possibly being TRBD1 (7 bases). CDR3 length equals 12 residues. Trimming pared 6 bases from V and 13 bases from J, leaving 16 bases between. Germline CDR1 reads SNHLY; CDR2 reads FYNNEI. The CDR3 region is CASRKTGEAQFF. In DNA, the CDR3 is TGTGCCAGCAGGAAAACAGGGGAGGCTCAGTTCTTC.

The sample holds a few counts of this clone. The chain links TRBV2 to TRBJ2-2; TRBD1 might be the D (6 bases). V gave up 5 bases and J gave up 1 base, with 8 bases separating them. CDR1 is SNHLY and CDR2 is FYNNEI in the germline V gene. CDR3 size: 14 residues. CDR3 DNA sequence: TGTGCCAGCAGTCAGGGGCGGAACACCGGGGAGCTGTTTTTT. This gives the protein CASSQGRNTGELFF.

CDR3 amino acids: CASSQVEEPSYF. The CDR3 nucleotides are TGTGCCAGCAGCCAAGTAGAGGAGCCCAGTTACTTC. V and J are TRBV3-1 (or the pseudogene TRBV3-2) and TRBJ2-5; no reliable D call. This CDR3 contains 12 residues. V was pared by 1 base and J by 14 bases, with 14 bases between. The germline V gene has CDR1 LGHDT and CDR2 YNNKEL (reference sequence).

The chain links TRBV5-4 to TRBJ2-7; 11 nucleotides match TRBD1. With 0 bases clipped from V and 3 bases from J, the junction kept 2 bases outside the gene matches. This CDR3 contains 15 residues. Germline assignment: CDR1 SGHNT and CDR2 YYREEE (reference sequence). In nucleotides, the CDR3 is TGTGCCAGCAGCTTGGGGACAGGGGGCATCTACGAGCAGTACTTC. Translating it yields CASSLGTGGIYEQYF.

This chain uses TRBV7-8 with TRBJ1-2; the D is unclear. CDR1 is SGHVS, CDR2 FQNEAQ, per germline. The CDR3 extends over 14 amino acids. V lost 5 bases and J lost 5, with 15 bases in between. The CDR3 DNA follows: TGTGCCAGCAGCCCCCCGGCGGGGAGTTATGGCTACACCTTC. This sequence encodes CASSPPAGSYGYTF.

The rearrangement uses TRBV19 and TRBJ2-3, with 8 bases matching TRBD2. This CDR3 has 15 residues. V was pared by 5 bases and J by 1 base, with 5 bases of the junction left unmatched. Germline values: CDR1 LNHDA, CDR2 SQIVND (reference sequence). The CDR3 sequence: CASSPPRGGTDTQYF. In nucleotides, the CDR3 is TGTGCCAGTAGTCCCCCGCGGGGGGGCACAGATACGCAGTATTTT.

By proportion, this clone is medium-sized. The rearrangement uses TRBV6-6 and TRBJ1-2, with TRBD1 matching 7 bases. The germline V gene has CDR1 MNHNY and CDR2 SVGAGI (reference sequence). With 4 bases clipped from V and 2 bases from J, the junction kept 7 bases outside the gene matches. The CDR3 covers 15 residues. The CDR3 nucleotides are TGTGCCAGCAGTTTGGTAAGGGGACAGAACTATGGCTACACCTTC. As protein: CASSLVRGQNYGYTF.

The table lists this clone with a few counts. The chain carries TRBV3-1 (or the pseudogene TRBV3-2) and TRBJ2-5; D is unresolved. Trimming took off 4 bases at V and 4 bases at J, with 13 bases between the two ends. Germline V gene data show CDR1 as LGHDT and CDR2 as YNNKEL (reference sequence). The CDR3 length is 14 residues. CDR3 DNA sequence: TGTGCCAGCAGCCCGAGCGAGGTTGGAGAGACCCAGTACTTC. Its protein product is CASSPSEVGETQYF.

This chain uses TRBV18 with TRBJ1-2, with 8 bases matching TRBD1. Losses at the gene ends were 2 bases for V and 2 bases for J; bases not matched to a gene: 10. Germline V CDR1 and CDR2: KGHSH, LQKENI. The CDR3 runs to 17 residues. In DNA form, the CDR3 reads TGTGCCAGCTCACCAAGCGGACAGGGCAGAACGAACTATGGCTACACCTTC. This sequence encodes CASSPSGQGRTNYGYTF.

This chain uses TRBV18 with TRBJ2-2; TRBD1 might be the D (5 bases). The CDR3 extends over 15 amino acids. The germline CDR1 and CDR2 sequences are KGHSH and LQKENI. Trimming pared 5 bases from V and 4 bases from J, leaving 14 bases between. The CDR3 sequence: CASSTGHFGTGELFF. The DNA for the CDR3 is TGTGCCAGCTCAACCGGACACTTCGGCACCGGGGAGCTGTTTTTT.

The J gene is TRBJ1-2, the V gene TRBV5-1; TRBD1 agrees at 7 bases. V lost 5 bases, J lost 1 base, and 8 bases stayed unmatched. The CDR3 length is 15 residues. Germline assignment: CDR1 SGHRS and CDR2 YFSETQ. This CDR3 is CASRNLGQINYGYTF. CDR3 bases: TGCGCCAGCAGGAACCTGGGACAGATTAACTATGGCTACACCTTC. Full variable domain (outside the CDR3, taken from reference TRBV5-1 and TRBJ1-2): KAGVTQTPRYLIKTRGQQVTLSCSPISGHRSVSWYQQTPGQGLQFLFEYFSETQRNKGNFPGRFSGRQFSNSRSEMNVSTLELGDSALYLCASRNLGQINYGYTFGSGTRLTVV.

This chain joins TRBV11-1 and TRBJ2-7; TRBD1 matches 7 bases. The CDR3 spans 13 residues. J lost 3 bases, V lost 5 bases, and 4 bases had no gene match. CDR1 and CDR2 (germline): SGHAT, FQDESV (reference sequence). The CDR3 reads CASSLGQNYEQYF. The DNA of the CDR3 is TGTGCCAGCAGCCTGGGACAGAACTACGAGCAGTACTTC.

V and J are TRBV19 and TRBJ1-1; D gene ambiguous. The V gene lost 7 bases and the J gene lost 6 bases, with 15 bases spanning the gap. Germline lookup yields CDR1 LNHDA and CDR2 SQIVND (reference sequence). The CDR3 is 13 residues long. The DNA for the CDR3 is TGTGCCAGTACCGGGATCGGGAGGGCTGAAGCTTTCTTT. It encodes CASTGIGRAEAFF.